The 21 T cell receptor beta chains below all came from one sample that was sequenced in a study of blood T cell repertoires in COVID-19 (dated by TCRdb to the early 2020s). Libraries were made using the immunoSEQ multiplex PCR assay. Drawn from immuneACCESS, this table holds only the in-frame rearrangements with V and J called that TCRdb kept. Clones are partly lost; checked studies trace under half to an unresolved V gene and leave the rest unexplained. Across this sample there are 250,000 or so clones, with roughly nine tenths seen only once. Jointly, the top ten make up 8.5% to 9% of the sample. What was sequenced was peripheral blood. These TCRs come from a man in his forties or fifties with active or convalescent COVID-19.

The chain employs TRBV5-6 and TRBJ1-2; possibly TRBD1 for D (6 bases). Germline assignment: CDR1 SGHDT and CDR2 YYEEEE. The CDR3 is 17 amino acids. Trimming took off 1 base at V and 8 bases at J, with 24 bases between the two ends. The CDR3 spells CASSLIDQGQGKGGYTF. As DNA, the CDR3 is TGTGCCAGCAGCTTGATTGACCAGGGGCAGGGCAAAGGCGGCTACACCTTC.

The rearrangement joins TRBV12-3 or TRBV12-4 to TRBJ1-5; no clear D gene. V was trimmed by 3 bases and J by 5 bases, leaving 5 bases between them. CDR3 size: 12 residues. In DNA, the CDR3 is TGTGCCAGCAGTTTTTTCGATCAGCCCCAGCATTTT. This gives the protein CASSFFDQPQHF.

The chain uses TRBV11-2 and TRBJ1-6; D is undetermined. The CDR3 runs 16 residues. Trimming removed 1 base from V and 5 bases from J, with 12 bases in between. Germline loops: CDR1 SGHAT, CDR2 FQNNGV. CDR3 nucleotide sequence: TGTGCCAGCAGCTTAGTTAGACGGCGGGATAATTCACCCCTCCACTTT. Its translation: CASSLVRRRDNSPLHF.

The rearrangement links TRBV14 to TRBJ2-7, with 11 bases fitting TRBD2. Germline V gene data show CDR1 as SGHDN and CDR2 as FVKESK. Trimming removed 3 bases from V and 1 base from J; junction bases left unmatched: 2. The CDR3 is made up of 15 amino acids. The CDR3 loop is CASSQGTSGSYEQYF. CDR3 sequence (DNA): TGTGCCAGCAGCCAGGGGACTAGCGGTTCCTACGAGCAGTACTTC.

The chain couples TRBV24-1 to TRBJ1-1, with D unclear. CDR1 is KGHDR, CDR2 SFDVKD, per germline. The CDR3 totals 15 residues. V was clipped by 2 bases and J by 0 bases, with 9 bases between them. DNA of the CDR3: TGTGCCACCAGTGATTCGGGGAACATGAACACTGAAGCTTTCTTT. Protein sequence: CATSDSGNMNTEAFF.

This chain connects TRBV2 to TRBJ2-7; 12 nucleotides match TRBD1. The CDR3 contains 13 residues. Germline V CDR1 and CDR2: SNHLY, FYNNEI. Trimming took 9 bases from V and 6 from J; bases not matched to a gene: 6. CDR3 protein: CASSGTGGFEQYF. DNA for the CDR3: TGTGCCAGTTCCGGGACAGGGGGCTTCGAGCAGTACTTC.

The chain carries TRBV7-9 and TRBJ1-2; D ambiguous. Per the germline V gene, CDR1 is SEHNR and CDR2 is FQNEAQ (reference sequence). V gave up 6 bases and J gave up 5 bases, with 7 bases separating them. The CDR3 spans 11 residues. The CDR3 spells CASSLQYGYTF. DNA of the CDR3: TGTGCCAGCAGTTTACAGTATGGCTACACCTTC.

J is TRBJ1-5 and V is TRBV11-3, with 7 nucleotides matching TRBD1. The CDR3 spans 15 residues. Germline assignment: CDR1 SGHNT and CDR2 YENEEA. V shed 5 bases, J shed 4 bases, and the junction held 8 bases outside the gene matches. The CDR3, as DNA: TGTGCCAGCAGCCCCCCCCTCAGGGGGAATCAGCCCCAGCATTTT. Translated, it gives CASSPPLRGNQPQHF.

The V gene is TRBV28, the J gene TRBJ1-2, with D perhaps TRBD1 (5 bases). The CDR3 length is 12 residues. Germline CDR1 and CDR2: MDHEN and SYDVKM. The V end lost 6 bases, the J end lost 7 bases, and 12 bases lay between the germline ends. The CDR3 DNA sequence: TGTGCCAGCAGCTTAAGCAGGGTTGGCTACACCTTC. It codes for CASSLSRVGYTF.

This rearrangement joins TRBV4-1 to TRBJ1-2, with TRBD1 identical over 7 bases. The CDR3 runs to 15 residues. From germline, CDR1 is MGHRA and CDR2 YSYEKL. V gave up 4 bases and J gave up 5 bases; unmatched junction bases: 10. The CDR3 is CASSPQGERVYGYTF. In nucleotides, the CDR3 is TGCGCCAGCAGCCCCCAGGGGGAGCGGGTTTATGGCTACACCTTC.

The chain joins TRBV9 to TRBJ2-2; the D is unclear. The ends were cut back, 0 bases at V and 8 bases at J, with 8 bases in the middle. CDR1 SGDLS and CDR2 YYNGEE come from the germline V gene. The CDR3 is 13 amino acids. CDR3 sequence (DNA): TGTGCCAGCAGCGTAGCCGTCGGGGGGGAGCTGTTTTTT. Translating gives CASSVAVGGELFF.

This clone was found a few times. Other DNA variants within this sample encode the same CDR3. V gene TRBV28 combines with J gene TRBJ1-5; D possibly corresponds to TRBD1 (6 bases). CDR1 MDHEN and CDR2 SYDVKM come from the germline V gene. V lost 2 bases, J lost 1 base, and 6 bases lay in between. The CDR3 totals 14 residues. CDR3 bases: TGTGCCAGCAGTTTAGACAGGAGCAATCAGCCCCAGCATTTT. Its translation is CASSLDRSNQPQHF.

The V gene is TRBV7-9, the J gene TRBJ2-5; a possible D gene is TRBD2 (6 bases). Germline CDR1 is SEHNR and CDR2 is FQNEAQ (reference sequence). The V and J ends lost 5 bases and 1 base respectively, with 17 bases between them. The CDR3 totals 16 residues. CDR3 nucleotide sequence: TGTGCCAGCAGCCCACGGCGCGGGGAAACCCAAGAGACCCAGTACTTC. Amino acid sequence: CASSPRRGETQETQYF.

This sequence joins TRBV11-2 and TRBJ1-1; D is ambiguous. From germline, CDR1 is SGHAT and CDR2 FQNNGV. The CDR3 runs to 15 residues. Trimming removed 0 bases from V and 11 bases from J, with 19 bases in between. CDR3 residues: CASSLDLWQEVFAFF. The DNA of the CDR3 is TGTGCCAGCAGCTTAGATCTATGGCAGGAGGTCTTCGCTTTCTTT. Variable domain in full (rest from reference TRBV11-2 and TRBJ1-1): EAGVAQSPRYKIIEKRQSVAFWCNPISGHATLYWYQQILGQGPKLLIQFQNNGVVDDSQLPKDRFSAERLKGVDSTLKIQPAKLEDSAVYLCASSLDLWQEVFAFFGQGTRLTVV.

The rearrangement uses TRBV9 and TRBJ2-7; 9 nucleotides agree with TRBD2. The J segment lost 3 bases and the V segment lost 0 bases, leaving 13 bases of the junction unmatched. The V gene's germline CDR1 is SGDLS and CDR2 YYNGEE. This CDR3 has 18 amino acids. The CDR3 spells CASSVGGPSGNLIYEQYF. The CDR3 DNA sequence: TGTGCCAGCAGCGTAGGAGGTCCTAGCGGGAATCTGATCTACGAGCAGTACTTC.

This chain uses TRBV28 with TRBJ1-6, with D perhaps matching TRBD1 (5 bases). The CDR3 is made up of 13 amino acids. Trimming pared 5 bases from V and 10 bases from J, leaving 12 bases between. Germline CDR1 MDHEN, CDR2 SYDVKM. Here the CDR3 DNA reads TGTGCCAGCAGTACCCCAGGGATGTCACCCCTCCACTTT. Translating gives CASSTPGMSPLHF.

This chain uses TRBV20-1 with TRBJ1-6; 11 positions match TRBD1. The CDR3 has 15 residues. CDR1 is DFQATT, CDR2 SNEGSKA, per germline (reference sequence). V lost 3 bases and J lost 10; bases outside the gene matches: 8. Here the CDR3 reads CSASRGTGGGSPLHF. Written as DNA, the CDR3 is TGCAGTGCTAGTAGGGGGACAGGGGGTGGCTCACCCCTCCACTTT.

The gene calls are TRBV9 and TRBJ1-1, with D unresolved. V lost 0 bases to trimming and J lost 1 base, with 13 bases between them. This CDR3 has 16 amino acids. Germline V gene lookup returns CDR1 SGDLS and CDR2 YYNGEE. As DNA, the CDR3 is TGTGCCAGCAGCGTAGCCCCGGGAAACGGGAACACTGAAGCTTTCTTT. Protein: CASSVAPGNGNTEAFF.

The chain has TRBV2 and TRBJ1-1; no firm D call. This CDR3 is 14 amino acids long. Germline V lookup: CDR1 SNHLY, CDR2 FYNNEI. Trimming took off 0 bases at V and 5 bases at J, with 10 bases between the two ends. The chain's CDR3 is CASSEAGGRTEAFF. CDR3 nucleotides: TGTGCCAGCAGTGAAGCAGGAGGGAGGACTGAAGCTTTCTTT.

This clone came up once. The chain has TRBV29-1 and TRBJ1-2; D is unresolved. This CDR3 has 12 residues. V lost 7 bases, J lost 8 bases, and 17 bases lay in between. Germline loops: CDR1 SQVTM, CDR2 ANQGSEA. The CDR3 DNA is TGCAGCGGTTCGGAGGGCTTCGAGGGCTACACCTTC. Translation gives CSGSEGFEGYTF.

The chain joins TRBV2 to TRBJ1-6; D uncertain. The CDR3 loop spans 15 amino acids. Per the germline V gene, CDR1 is SNHLY and CDR2 is FYNNEI. V lost 5 bases, J lost 7 bases, and 15 bases lay in between. This CDR3 is CASSSLALRNSPLHF. The DNA for the CDR3 is TGTGCCAGCAGTTCTCTGGCCCTCCGAAATTCACCCCTCCACTTT.